The 22 T cell receptor beta chains below all came from one sample that was sequenced in a study of CD8 T cells in Susac syndrome. An input of roughly 0.5 to 1 ug of RNA was subjected to reverse transcription using random hexamers. TCRdb reprocessed the immunoSEQ multiplex PCR reads via MiXCR and lists one record per CDR3 protein. The sample has over 200,000 distinct CDR3 sequences; approximately 95% are singletons. Sequencing input: CD4+ T cells from PBMCs. Source of these receptors: a human donor with multiple sclerosis.

This chain uses TRBV12-3 or TRBV12-4 with TRBJ2-7, with D perhaps TRBD1 or TRBD2 (5 bases each). V was cut by 5 bases and J by 4 bases, with 12 bases left in between. This CDR3 contains 13 residues. The CDR3 is CASSQGEPYEQYV. DNA of the CDR3: TGTGCCAGCAGTCAGGGAGAGCCTTACGAGCAGTACGTC.

The rearrangement links TRBV29-1 to TRBJ2-1; 11 nucleotides agree with TRBD1. The length of the CDR3 is 15 residues. From germline, CDR1 is SQVTM and CDR2 ANQGSEA. V lost 5 bases and J lost 10; bases outside the gene matches: 13. The CDR3 is CSVTPGQGGVPEQFF. In DNA, the CDR3 is TGCAGCGTTACTCCGGGACAGGGGGGCGTCCCGGAGCAGTTCTTC.

The J gene is TRBJ2-7, the V gene TRBV10-3; D gene uncertain. Trimming stripped 10 bases from V and 3 bases from J, with 13 bases between. Per the germline V gene, CDR1 is ENHRY and CDR2 is SYGVKD. The CDR3 runs to 12 residues. For the CDR3, the DNA is TGTGCCAACCCCCCACTCAACTACGAGCAGTACGTC. It specifies CANPPLNYEQYV.

The V gene is TRBV30, the J gene TRBJ1-6; D unclear. This CDR3 is built from 14 residues. Germline V gene data show CDR1 as GTSNPN and CDR2 as SVGIG (reference sequence). The ends were cut back, 1 base at V and 10 bases at J, with 14 bases in the middle. The CDR3 sequence: CAWSGTGVGSPLHF. The CDR3 DNA follows: TGTGCCTGGAGTGGGACCGGGGTCGGGTCACCCCTCCACTTT.

J is TRBJ2-7 and V is TRBV3-1, with D hard to call. With 2 bases removed from V and 2 bases from J, the gap between germline ends came to 4 bases. The V gene's germline CDR1 is LGHDT and CDR2 YNNKEL (reference sequence). There are 12 residues in the CDR3. The chain's CDR3 is CASSQTPYEQYF. The CDR3, as DNA: TGTGCCAGCAGCCAAACTCCCTACGAGCAGTACTTC.

The rearrangement links TRBV29-1 to TRBJ1-2; D might be TRBD1 (6 bases). Germline V gives CDR1 SQVTM, CDR2 ANQGSEA. With 7 bases removed from V and 4 bases from J, the gap between germline ends came to 13 bases. This CDR3 region has 12 residues. The CDR3, as DNA: TGCAGCGCCGAAGGAGGGGGCTATGGCTACACCTTC. Translating gives CSAEGGGYGYTF.

The chain recombines TRBV29-1 with TRBJ2-1, with TRBD1 matching 9 bases. CDR1 and CDR2 from the germline V gene are SQVTM and ANQGSEA. The ends lost 6 bases at V and 1 base at J; junction bases unmatched: 1. The CDR3 is 13 amino acids. CDR3 sequence: CSVGQGSYNEQFF. The CDR3 DNA follows: TGCAGCGTGGGACAGGGTTCCTACAATGAGCAGTTCTTC.

The chain links TRBV3-1 to TRBJ2-7; TRBD1 aligns across 8 bases. Germline CDR1 and CDR2: LGHDT and YNNKEL (reference sequence). Trimming at V came to 4 bases and at J to 3 bases, leaving 2 bases not matched to a gene. CDR3 length: 13 amino acids. The CDR3 DNA is TGTGCCAGCAGCCGGGGACAGGTCTACGAGCAGTACTTC. Its protein is CASSRGQVYEQYF.

The gene calls are TRBV4-2 and TRBJ2-6; D not resolved. The CDR3 loop spans 17 amino acids. V gave up 1 base and J gave up 1 base, with 11 bases separating them. Germline CDR1 and CDR2: LGHNA and YNFKEQ. The CDR3 nucleotides read TGTGCCAGCAGCCAAGGAATAATGGGATCTGGGGCCAACGTCCTGACTTTC. It translates to CASSQGIMGSGANVLTF.

The chain joins TRBV11-2 to TRBJ1-1, with 9 positions matching TRBD1. The CDR3 has 13 residues. Germline-derived CDR1 and CDR2 are SGHAT and FQNNGV. The junction had 4 bases not matched to a gene; V was cut back by 4 bases and J by 7 bases. The CDR3 here is CASSSQGASEAFF. The DNA for the CDR3 is TGTGCCAGCAGCTCACAGGGGGCTAGTGAAGCTTTCTTT. Based on the CDR3 plus reference TRBV11-2 and TRBJ1-1, the full variable domain is EAGVAQSPRYKIIEKRQSVAFWCNPISGHATLYWYQQILGQGPKLLIQFQNNGVVDDSQLPKDRFSAERLKGVDSTLKIQPAKLEDSAVYLCASSSQGASEAFFGQGTRLTVV.

This chain connects TRBV6-2 or TRBV6-3 to TRBJ2-5; D ambiguous. CDR1 is MNHEY and CDR2 is SVGEGT in the germline V gene. V was shortened by 9 bases and J by 9 bases, with 20 bases between the two germline ends. There are 13 residues in the CDR3. In nucleotides, the CDR3 is TGTGCCAGTAGAATAGGCCAAGAGAGAGCCCAGTACTTC. This gives the protein CASRIGQERAQYF.

The chain combines TRBV30 with TRBJ2-5; 8 bases are a match to TRBD2. Germline trimming cut 3 bases from V and 5 bases from J; bases unmatched to any gene: 5. The CDR3 contains 13 residues. Per the germline V gene, CDR1 is GTSNPN and CDR2 is SVGIG (reference sequence). CDR3: CAWSSTSVETQYF. CDR3 sequence (DNA): TGTGCCTGGAGCTCGACTAGCGTGGAGACCCAGTACTTC. Variable domain in full (rest from reference TRBV30 and TRBJ2-5): SQTIHQWPATLVQPVGSPLSLECTVEGTSNPNLYWYRQAAGRGLQLLFYSVGIGQISSEVPQNLSASRPQDRQFILSSKKLLLSDSGFYLCAWSSTSVETQYFGPGTRLLVL.

V is TRBV14 and J is TRBJ1-1; no clear D. The V end was cut by 1 base, the J end by 8 bases, with 11 bases between. This CDR3 has 13 residues. The germline V gene has CDR1 SGHDN and CDR2 FVKESK. CDR3 residues: CASSQARLVEAFF. DNA of the CDR3: TGTGCCAGCAGCCAAGCCCGCCTGGTAGAAGCTTTCTTT.

The V call is TRBV9, the J call TRBJ1-1; D possibly corresponds to TRBD1 (5 bases). The CDR3 sequence is 13 residues long. V was shortened by 3 bases and J by 4 bases, with 10 bases between the two germline ends. Germline V gives CDR1 SGDLS, CDR2 YYNGEE. The CDR3: CASSEAGATEAFF. The CDR3 region has the DNA TGTGCCAGCAGCGAGGCCGGGGCCACTGAAGCTTTCTTT.

The rearrangement uses TRBV20-1 and TRBJ2-5; 7 positions agree with TRBD2. With 3 bases clipped from V and 5 bases from J, the junction kept 12 bases outside the gene matches. The CDR3 is made up of 15 amino acids. Per germline, CDR1 DFQATT and CDR2 SNEGSKA (reference sequence). CDR3: CSASPALGGGETQYF. The CDR3 bases are TGCAGTGCTAGCCCTGCCCTTGGCGGGGGTGAGACCCAGTACTTC.

The DNA of the CDR3 is TGTGCCAGCAGTCCATCCAAGCGGGGGTCGGATGAGCAGTTCTTC. Protein product: CASSPSKRGSDEQFF. V gene TRBV2 combines with J gene TRBJ2-1; 8 bases match TRBD2. Per the germline V gene, CDR1 is SNHLY and CDR2 is FYNNEI. V lost 5 bases to trimming and J lost 8 bases; unmatched junction nucleotides: 11. The CDR3 contains 15 residues. Combining the CDR3 with reference TRBV2 and TRBJ2-1 gives the whole variable domain EPEVTQTPSHQVTQMGQEVILRCVPISNHLYFYWYRQILGQKVEFLVSFYNNEISEKSEIFDDQFSVERPDGSNFTLKIRSTKLEDSAMYFCASSPSKRGSDEQFFGPGTRLTVL.

This chain links TRBV2 with TRBJ2-5, with 9 positions matching TRBD2. Germline CDR1 is SNHLY and CDR2 is FYNNEI. This CDR3 comprises 15 residues. Trimming took 0 bases from V and 4 from J; bases not matched to a gene: 3. The CDR3 DNA is TGTGCCAGCAGTGAAGCTCCGGGACTAGCAGAGACCCAGTACTTC. Protein: CASSEAPGLAETQYF. The variable domain in full, completed from reference TRBV2 and TRBJ2-5, reads EPEVTQTPSHQVTQMGQEVILRCVPISNHLYFYWYRQILGQKVEFLVSFYNNEISEKSEIFDDQFSVERPDGSNFTLKIRSTKLEDSAMYFCASSEAPGLAETQYFGPGTRLLVL.

V gene TRBV5-1 combines with J gene TRBJ1-1; the D gene is possibly TRBD1 (5 bases). Germline values: CDR1 SGHRS, CDR2 YFSETQ. The CDR3 totals 14 residues. Between the trimmed V and J ends, which lost 4 bases and 0 bases, there was a span of 10 bases. Here the CDR3 reads CASSLWGMNTEAFF. In DNA, the CDR3 is TGCGCCAGCAGCCTCTGGGGGATGAACACTGAAGCTTTCTTT.

This sequence joins TRBV6-6 and TRBJ1-1, with 8 bases identical to TRBD1. V trimming: 0 bases; J trimming: 2 bases; junction bases outside the gene matches: 2. The germline V gene has CDR1 MNHNY and CDR2 SVGAGI (reference sequence). The CDR3 extends over 15 amino acids. This CDR3 reads CASSYSGQVNTEAFF. For the CDR3, the DNA is TGTGCCAGCAGTTACTCGGGACAGGTTAACACTGAAGCTTTCTTT.

V gene TRBV29-1 combines with J gene TRBJ2-3; 8 bases are shared with TRBD1. From germline, CDR1 is SQVTM and CDR2 ANQGSEA. V dropped 6 bases and J dropped 1; count of bases not matched to a gene: 6. This CDR3 comprises 14 residues. CDR3 protein: CSVEGTGGTDTQYF. CDR3 coding DNA: TGCAGCGTGGAGGGGACAGGTGGCACAGATACGCAGTATTTT.

This chain joins TRBV15 and TRBJ2-2; a weak D match, TRBD1 (6 bases). Germline lookup yields CDR1 LNHNV and CDR2 YYDKDF (reference sequence). The CDR3 runs to 15 residues. Trimming pared 8 bases from V and 0 bases from J, leaving 13 bases between. The CDR3 protein is CATLKGHANTGELFF. The CDR3 DNA reads as TGTGCCACCCTGAAGGGACACGCGAACACCGGGGAGCTGTTTTTT.

The gene calls are TRBV5-1 and TRBJ2-3; weak D call: TRBD1 (6 bases). There are 17 residues in the CDR3. Germline loops: CDR1 SGHRS, CDR2 YFSETQ. With 4 bases removed from V and 2 bases from J, the gap between germline ends came to 20 bases. CDR3 residues: CASSAQRQVLNTDTQYF. CDR3 bases: TGCGCCAGCAGCGCCCAGAGACAGGTCTTGAACACAGATACGCAGTATTTT.